A selection of T cell receptor beta chains follows, all from one sample in a study of cytomegalovirus exposure and HLA in healthy donors. Profiled with immunoSEQ multiplex PCR; TCRdb holds only in-frame clones, not every one. The sample includes about 99,000 clones, more than 75% seen only once; the top ten take roughly 1.9%. The sample was PBMCs. The receptor set was obtained from a middle-aged woman in good health and CMV-seronegative. The CDR3 runs from the conserved cysteine through the conserved F or W. Clone size is not always given. Where it is, it says once, few, many or a class for expanded clones.

v_gene	abundance	j_gene	CDR3aa
TRBV27	once	TRBJ1-2	CASSSGIRRGNYGYTF
TRBV29-1	-	TRBJ1-1	CSVEVMTRAEAFF
TRBV5-4	-	TRBJ1-3	CASSLGQGVSSGNTIYF
TRBV14	-	TRBJ2-2	CASSQEGRDSYPRRAGELFF
TRBV21-1	-	TRBJ1-5	CASSKVEGQGLGNQPQHF
TRBV4-3	once	TRBJ2-5	CASSQDVSETQYF
TRBV19	few	TRBJ1-5	CASSIGQGRNQPQHF
TRBV27	once	TRBJ2-2	CASSEAGGFTGELFF
TRBV20-1	-	TRBJ2-7	CSALEWDLQYF
TRBV7-8	-	TRBJ1-1	CASSEGVPEAFF
TRBV29-1	-	TRBJ2-2	CSVGLNTGELFF
TRBV19	once	TRBJ1-2	CASTMGRLYGYTF
TRBV28	-	TRBJ1-1	CASTLGGSGLNTEAFF
TRBV2	-	TRBJ2-7	CASSEGPTGAAYEQYF
TRBV28	-	TRBJ1-1	CASSFRGYTEAFF
TRBV7-2	few	TRBJ2-3	CASSLAFAGGATQYF
TRBV5-8	-	TRBJ1-5	CASSLFLGQGKQPQHF
TRBV6-4	-	TRBJ2-6	CASSKLTGDSGANVLTF
TRBV7-6	-	TRBJ2-5	CASSPGRETQYF
TRBV18	-	TRBJ2-4	CASSQGQGAVNIQYF
TRBV27	-	TRBJ2-7	CASRTGGSYEQYF
TRBV11-2	-	TRBJ1-1	CASSSSARGRLDTEAFF
TRBV28	-	TRBJ2-3	CASSPDNTDTQYF
TRBV28	-	TRBJ2-7	CASSQQGNNGYEQYF
TRBV5-4	-	TRBJ1-4	CASSLGGPPPQDNEKLFF
TRBV7-9	-	TRBJ2-1	CSSSQDNEQFF
TRBV5-1	-	TRBJ2-3	CASSLGGKITDTQYF
TRBV6-5	few	TRBJ1-1	CASSYELGGADTEAFF
TRBV12-5	few	TRBJ2-1	CASGLVLFGQGRGSGSRNEQFF
TRBV19	-	TRBJ2-7	CASSWDIRPTYEQYF
TRBV27	-	TRBJ2-7	CASSRRLAGGPQEQYF
TRBV7-7	-	TRBJ2-5	CASSSGGLAGGIEETQYF
TRBV28	few	TRBJ1-2	CASSLFLNYGYTF
TRBV18	-	TRBJ1-1	CASSAEYRFAEAFF
TRBV28	-	TRBJ2-1	CASRAHGSNEQFF
TRBV2	-	TRBJ2-3	CASSDGGFYGTDTQYF
TRBV10-3	-	TRBJ2-7	CAISESMDIAYEQYF
TRBV6-6	-	TRBJ1-1	CASSLRGDTEAFF
TRBV28	-	TRBJ2-2	CASSFLGGANGELFF
TRBV7-3	-	TRBJ1-1	CASSLNLGMNTEAFF
TRBV5-6	-	TRBJ1-2	CASSPGQVYGYTF
TRBV7-2	-	TRBJ2-7	CASSLGGGTRLLKADF
TRBV27	-	TRBJ1-1	CASSKRQLMNTEAFF
TRBV27	-	TRBJ1-1	CASSLLAGNTEAFF
TRBV28	once	TRBJ1-3	CASSDYTGDNTIYF
TRBV5-5	-	TRBJ2-3	CASSLGEGLTDTQYF
TRBV7-7	-	TRBJ2-3	CASSLGTNPSTDTQYF
TRBV7-6	-	TRBJ2-5	CASSLSAGVKETQYF
TRBV2	-	TRBJ1-4	CASSAGGAVNEKLFF
TRBV28	-	TRBJ1-6	CASTPQGAFNSPLHF
TRBV6-6	-	TRBJ1-5	CATGTSQPQHF
TRBV4-1	-	TRBJ2-7	CASSPIGGGGSYEQYF
TRBV18	-	TRBJ2-3	CASSPPAGANTQYF
TRBV13	-	TRBJ1-2	CASSQTGLYGYTF
TRBV9	few	TRBJ1-3	CASTSGLSGNTIYF
TRBV4-3	-	TRBJ2-7	CASSQEWAGFYEQYF
TRBV18	-	TRBJ2-1	CASSPPGTGYNEQFF
TRBV7-2	-	TRBJ2-1	CASSPGLAYNEQFF
TRBV6-6	-	TRBJ1-5	CASSSRQGLQSAQHF
TRBV19	-	TRBJ1-1	CASTPIRTGLTEAFF